This T cell receptor beta chain appears in the sequencing data of a study of blood T cell repertoires in COVID-19. Repertoires were generated with immunoSEQ multiplex PCR, while TCRdb's copy carries only in-frame clones and drops some. Seen here are 300,000 to 450,000 clones, around 87% observed once, and the top ten hold roughly 2%. This clone was observed a single time. Unmatched junction bases numbered 8, after V lost 6 bases and J lost 4 bases. CDR3 size: 13 residues. The germline V gene has CDR1 SQVTM and CDR2 ANQGSEA. The chain joins TRBV29-1 to TRBJ1-2, with 7 bases aligning to TRBD1. This clonotype was sampled from a man aged 35-49 years in a cohort exposed to, infected with or recovered from COVID-19 (not recorded which). Sequenced material: PBMCs or T cells enriched from blood (not recorded which). This chain's CDR3 is CSVGQRGFYGYTF. The DNA of the CDR3 is TGCAGCGTGGGACAGCGAGGCTTCTATGGCTACACCTTC. The complete variable domain, with remaining parts taken from reference TRBV29-1 and TRBJ1-2, reads SAVISQKPSRDICQRGTSLTIQCQVDSQVTMMFWYRQQPGQSLTLIATANQGSEATYESGFVIDKFPISRPNLTFSTLTVSNMSPEDSSIYLCSVGQRGFYGYTFGSGTRLTVV.